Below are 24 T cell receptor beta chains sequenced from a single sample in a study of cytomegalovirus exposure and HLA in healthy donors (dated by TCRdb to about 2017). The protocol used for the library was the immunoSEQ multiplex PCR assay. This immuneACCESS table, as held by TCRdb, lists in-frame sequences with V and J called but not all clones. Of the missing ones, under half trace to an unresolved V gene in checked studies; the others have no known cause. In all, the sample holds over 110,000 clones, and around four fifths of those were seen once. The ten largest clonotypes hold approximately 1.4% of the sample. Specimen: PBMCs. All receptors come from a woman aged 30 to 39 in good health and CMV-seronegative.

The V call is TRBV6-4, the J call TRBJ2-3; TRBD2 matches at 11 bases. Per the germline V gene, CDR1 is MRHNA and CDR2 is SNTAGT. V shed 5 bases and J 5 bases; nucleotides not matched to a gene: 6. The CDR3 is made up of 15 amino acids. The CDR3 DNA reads TGTGCCAGCAGTTTTAGCGGGGGGGCCGGAGATACGCAGTATTTT. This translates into CASSFSGGAGDTQYF.

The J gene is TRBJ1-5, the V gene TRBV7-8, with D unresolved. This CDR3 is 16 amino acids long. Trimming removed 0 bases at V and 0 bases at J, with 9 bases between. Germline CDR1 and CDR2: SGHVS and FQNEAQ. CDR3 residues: CASSLAYALSNQPQHF. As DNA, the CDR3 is TGTGCCAGCAGCTTAGCGTATGCGCTTAGCAATCAGCCCCAGCATTTT.

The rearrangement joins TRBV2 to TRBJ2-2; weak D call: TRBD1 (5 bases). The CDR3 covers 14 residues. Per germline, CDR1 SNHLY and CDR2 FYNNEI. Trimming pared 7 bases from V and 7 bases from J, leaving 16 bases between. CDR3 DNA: TGTGCCAGCAACTGGGAACAGGCATACGGGGAGCTGTTTTTT. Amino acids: CASNWEQAYGELFF.

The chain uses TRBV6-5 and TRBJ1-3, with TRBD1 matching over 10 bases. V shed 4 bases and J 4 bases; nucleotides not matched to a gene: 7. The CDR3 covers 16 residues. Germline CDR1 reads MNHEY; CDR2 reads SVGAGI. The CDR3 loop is CASSSADRGTGNTIYF. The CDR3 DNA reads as TGTGCCAGCAGTTCGGCGGACAGGGGGACGGGAAACACCATATATTTT.

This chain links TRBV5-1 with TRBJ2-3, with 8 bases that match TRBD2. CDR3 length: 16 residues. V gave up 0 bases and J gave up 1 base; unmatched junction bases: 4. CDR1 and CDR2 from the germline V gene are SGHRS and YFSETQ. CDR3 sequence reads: CASSLAGTRGTDTQYF. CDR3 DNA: TGCGCCAGCAGCTTGGCCGGGACTAGGGGCACAGATACGCAGTATTTT.

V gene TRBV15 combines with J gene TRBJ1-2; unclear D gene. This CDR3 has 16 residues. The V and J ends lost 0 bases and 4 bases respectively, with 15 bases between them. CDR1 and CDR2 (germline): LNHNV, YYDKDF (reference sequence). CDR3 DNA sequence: TGTGCCACCAGCAGAGATGGGATACGGGATGTCTATGGCTACACCTTC. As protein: CATSRDGIRDVYGYTF.

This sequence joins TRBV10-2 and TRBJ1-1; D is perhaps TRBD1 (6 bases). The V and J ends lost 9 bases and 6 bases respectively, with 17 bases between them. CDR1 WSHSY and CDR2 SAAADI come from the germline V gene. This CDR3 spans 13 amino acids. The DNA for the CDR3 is TGCGCCAGTCTCCGGGACAAGGGGGCTGAAGCTTTCTTT. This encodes CASLRDKGAEAFF.

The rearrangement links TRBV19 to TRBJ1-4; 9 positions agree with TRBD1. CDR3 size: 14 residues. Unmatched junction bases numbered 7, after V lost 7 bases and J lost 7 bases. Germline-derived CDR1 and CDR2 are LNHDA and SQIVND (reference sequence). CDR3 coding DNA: TGTGCCAGTAATGGGGGACAGGGTTTTGAAAAACTGTTTTTT. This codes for CASNGGQGFEKLFF. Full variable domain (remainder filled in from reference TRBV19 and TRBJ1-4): DGGITQSPKYLFRKEGQNVTLSCEQNLNHDAMYWYRQDPGQGLRLIYYSQIVNDFQKGDIAEGYSVSREKKESFPLTVTSAQKNPTAFYLCASNGGQGFEKLFFGSGTQLSVL.

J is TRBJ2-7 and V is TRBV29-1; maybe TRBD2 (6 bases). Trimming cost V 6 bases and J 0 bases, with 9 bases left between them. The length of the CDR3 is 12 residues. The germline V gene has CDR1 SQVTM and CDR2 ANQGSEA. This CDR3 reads CSVGGPSYEQYF. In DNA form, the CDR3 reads TGCAGCGTGGGGGGTCCCTCCTACGAGCAGTACTTC.

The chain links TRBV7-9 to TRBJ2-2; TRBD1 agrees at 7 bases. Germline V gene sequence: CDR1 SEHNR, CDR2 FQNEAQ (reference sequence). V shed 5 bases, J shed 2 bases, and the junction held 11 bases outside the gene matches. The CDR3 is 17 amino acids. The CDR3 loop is CASSRPLWDSNTGELFF. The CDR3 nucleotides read TGTGCCAGCAGCCGGCCTCTTTGGGACAGTAACACCGGGGAGCTGTTTTTT.

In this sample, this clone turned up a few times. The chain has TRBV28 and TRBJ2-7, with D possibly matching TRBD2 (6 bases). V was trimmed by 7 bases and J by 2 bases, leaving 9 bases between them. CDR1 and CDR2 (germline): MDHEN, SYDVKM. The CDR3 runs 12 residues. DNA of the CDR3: TGTGCCAGCACCGCGGGGACCTACGAGCAGTACTTC. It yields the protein CASTAGTYEQYF. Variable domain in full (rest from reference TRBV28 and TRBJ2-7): DVKVTQSSRYLVKRTGEKVFLECVQDMDHENMFWYRQDPGLGLRLIYFSYDVKMKEKGDIPEGYSVSREKKERFSLILESASTNQTSMYLCASTAGTYEQYFGPGTRLTVT.

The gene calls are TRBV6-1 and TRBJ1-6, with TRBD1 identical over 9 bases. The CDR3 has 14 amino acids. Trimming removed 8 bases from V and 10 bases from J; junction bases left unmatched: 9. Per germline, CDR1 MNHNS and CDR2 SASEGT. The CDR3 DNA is TGTGCCAGCTCGGGACAGGGAATGCAATCACCCCTCCACTTT. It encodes CASSGQGMQSPLHF.

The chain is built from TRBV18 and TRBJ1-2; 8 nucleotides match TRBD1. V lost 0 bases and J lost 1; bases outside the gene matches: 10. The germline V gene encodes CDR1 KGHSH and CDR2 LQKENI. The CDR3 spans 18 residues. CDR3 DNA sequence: TGTGCCAGCTCACCACCGCCGGGGTCGACAGGGGTTAACTATGGCTACACCTTC. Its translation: CASSPPPGSTGVNYGYTF.

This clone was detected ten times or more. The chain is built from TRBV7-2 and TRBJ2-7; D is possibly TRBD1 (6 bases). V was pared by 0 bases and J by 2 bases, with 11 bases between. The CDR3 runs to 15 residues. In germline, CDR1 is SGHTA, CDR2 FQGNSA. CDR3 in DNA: TGTGCCAGCAGCTTAGCGTGGACAGTCGCCTACGAGCAGTACTTC. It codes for CASSLAWTVAYEQYF.

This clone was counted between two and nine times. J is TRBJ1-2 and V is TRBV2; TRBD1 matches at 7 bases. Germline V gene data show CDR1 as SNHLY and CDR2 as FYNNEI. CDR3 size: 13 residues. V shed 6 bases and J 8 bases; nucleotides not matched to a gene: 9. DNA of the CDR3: TGTGCCAGCAGGGGAGAGGGGGCTCGGGGCTACACCTTC. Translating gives CASRGEGARGYTF.

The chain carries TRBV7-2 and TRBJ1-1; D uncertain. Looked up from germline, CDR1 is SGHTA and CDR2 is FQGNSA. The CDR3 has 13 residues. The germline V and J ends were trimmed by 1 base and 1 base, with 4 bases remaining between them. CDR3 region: CASSLGRNTEAFF. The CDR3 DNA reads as TGTGCCAGCAGCTTAGGCAGGAACACTGAAGCTTTCTTT.

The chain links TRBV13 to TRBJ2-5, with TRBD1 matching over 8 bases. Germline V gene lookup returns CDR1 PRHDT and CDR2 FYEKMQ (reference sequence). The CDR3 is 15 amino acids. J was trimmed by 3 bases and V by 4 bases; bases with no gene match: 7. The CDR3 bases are TGTGCCAGCAGCTCGCCGACAGGGGAGGAAGAGACCCAGTACTTC. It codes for CASSSPTGEEETQYF.

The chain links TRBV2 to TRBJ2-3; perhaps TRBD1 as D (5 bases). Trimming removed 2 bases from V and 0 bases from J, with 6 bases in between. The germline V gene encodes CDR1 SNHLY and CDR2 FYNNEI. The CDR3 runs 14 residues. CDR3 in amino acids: CASSEWGSTDTQYF. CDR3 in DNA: TGTGCCAGCAGTGAATGGGGCAGCACAGATACGCAGTATTTT.

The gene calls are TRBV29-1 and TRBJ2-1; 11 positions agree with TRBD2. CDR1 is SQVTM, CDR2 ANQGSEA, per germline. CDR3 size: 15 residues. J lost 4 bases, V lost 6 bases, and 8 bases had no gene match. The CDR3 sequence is CSVLKLAGVYNEQFF. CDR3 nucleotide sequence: TGCAGCGTCCTCAAACTAGCGGGGGTATACAATGAGCAGTTCTTC.

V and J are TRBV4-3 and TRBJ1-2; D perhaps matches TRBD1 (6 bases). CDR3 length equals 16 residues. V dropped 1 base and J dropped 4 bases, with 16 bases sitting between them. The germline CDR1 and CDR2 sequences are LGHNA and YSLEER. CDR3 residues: CASSQGNQGTIYGYTF. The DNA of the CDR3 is TGCGCCAGCAGCCAAGGAAACCAGGGGACGATCTATGGCTACACCTTC.

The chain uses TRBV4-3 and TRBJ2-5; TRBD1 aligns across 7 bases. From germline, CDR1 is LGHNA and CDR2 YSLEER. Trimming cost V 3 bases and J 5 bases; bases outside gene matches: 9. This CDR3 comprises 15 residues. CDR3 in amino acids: CASSQADRVLETQYF. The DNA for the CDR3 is TGCGCCAGCAGCCAGGCTGACAGGGTGTTGGAGACCCAGTACTTC.

The DNA for the CDR3 is TGTGCCAGCAGCCTTTACTACGAGCAGTACTTC. This sequence encodes CASSLYYEQYF. The rearrangement uses TRBV28 and TRBJ2-7; D remains ambiguous. This CDR3 is built from 11 residues. The V end lost 6 bases, the J end lost 3 bases, and 6 bases lay between the germline ends. Germline lookup yields CDR1 MDHEN and CDR2 SYDVKM.

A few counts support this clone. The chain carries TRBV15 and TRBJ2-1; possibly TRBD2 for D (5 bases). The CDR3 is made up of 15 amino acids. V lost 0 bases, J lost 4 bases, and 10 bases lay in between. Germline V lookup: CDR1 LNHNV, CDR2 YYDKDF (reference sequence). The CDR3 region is CATSRETGNYNEQFF. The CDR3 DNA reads TGTGCCACCAGCAGAGAGACCGGGAATTACAATGAGCAGTTCTTC. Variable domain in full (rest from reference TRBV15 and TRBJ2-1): DAMVIQNPRYQVTQFGKPVTLSCSQTLNHNVMYWYQQKSSQAPKLLFHYYDKDFNNEADTPDNFQSRRPNTSFCFLDIRSPGLGDTAMYLCATSRETGNYNEQFFGPGTRLTVL.

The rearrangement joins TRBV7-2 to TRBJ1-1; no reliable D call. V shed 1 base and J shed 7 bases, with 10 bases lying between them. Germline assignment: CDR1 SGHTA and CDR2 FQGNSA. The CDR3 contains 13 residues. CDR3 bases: TGTGCCAGCAGCTTAGGATTGGCTGTTGAAGCTTTCTTT. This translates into CASSLGLAVEAFF.